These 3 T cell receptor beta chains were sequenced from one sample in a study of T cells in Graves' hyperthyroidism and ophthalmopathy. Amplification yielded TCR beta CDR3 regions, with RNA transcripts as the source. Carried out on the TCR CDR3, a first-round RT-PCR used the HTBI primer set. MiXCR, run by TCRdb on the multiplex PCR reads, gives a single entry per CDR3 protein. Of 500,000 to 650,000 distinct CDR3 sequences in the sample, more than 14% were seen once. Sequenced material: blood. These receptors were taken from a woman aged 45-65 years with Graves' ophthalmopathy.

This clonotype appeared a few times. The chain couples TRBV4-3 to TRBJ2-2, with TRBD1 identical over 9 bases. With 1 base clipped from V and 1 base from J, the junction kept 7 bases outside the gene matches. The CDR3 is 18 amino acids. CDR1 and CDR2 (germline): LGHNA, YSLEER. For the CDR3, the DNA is TGCGCCAGCAGCCAAGGGTACAGGGGGCTTCGGAACACCGGGGAGCTGTTTTTT. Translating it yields CASSQGYRGLRNTGELFF.

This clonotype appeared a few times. This CDR3 is CASSYPRKRERETQYF. CDR3 coding DNA: TGTGCCAGCAGTTACCCGCGCAAGCGGGAGAGGGAGACCCAGTACTTC. The chain employs TRBV6-7 and TRBJ2-5, with 8 bases that match TRBD2. TRBV6-7 is identified as an open reading frame with a role that is uncertain. V lost 2 bases and J lost 5; bases outside the gene matches: 10. The CDR3 runs to 16 residues.

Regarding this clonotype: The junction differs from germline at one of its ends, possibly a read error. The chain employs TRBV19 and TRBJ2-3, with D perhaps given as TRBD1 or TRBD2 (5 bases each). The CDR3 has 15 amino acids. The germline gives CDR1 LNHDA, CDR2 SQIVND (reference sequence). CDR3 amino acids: CASSIAGSSTGTQYF. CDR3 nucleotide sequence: TGTGCCAGTAGTATCGCTGGATCTAGCACAGGTACGCAGTATTTT.